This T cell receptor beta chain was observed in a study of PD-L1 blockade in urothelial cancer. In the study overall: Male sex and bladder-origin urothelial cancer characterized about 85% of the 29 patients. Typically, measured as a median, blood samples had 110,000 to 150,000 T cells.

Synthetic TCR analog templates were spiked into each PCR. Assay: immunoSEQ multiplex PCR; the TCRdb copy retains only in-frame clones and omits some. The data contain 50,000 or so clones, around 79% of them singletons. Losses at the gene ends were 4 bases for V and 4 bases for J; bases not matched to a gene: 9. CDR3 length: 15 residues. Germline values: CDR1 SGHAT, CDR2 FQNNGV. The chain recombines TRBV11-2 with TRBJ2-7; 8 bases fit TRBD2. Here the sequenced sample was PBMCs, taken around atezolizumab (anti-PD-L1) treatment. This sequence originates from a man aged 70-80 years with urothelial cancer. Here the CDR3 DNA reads TGTGCCAGCAGCTACGGGAGGGCCCCAAGATACGAGCAGTACTTC. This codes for CASSYGRAPRYEQYF.